Following are 23 T cell receptor beta chains from one sample sequenced in a study of cytomegalovirus exposure and HLA in healthy donors. Both 60 Vbeta primers and 13 Jbeta primers went into the PCR. Repertoires were generated with immunoSEQ multiplex PCR, while TCRdb's copy carries only in-frame clones and drops some. The data show over 100,000 clones, about three quarters seen once. Sequenced sample: PBMCs. These receptors were taken from a woman under 40 in good health and CMV-seropositive.

V usage is TRBV11-3 and J usage is TRBJ2-3, with D unclear. Trimming stripped 0 bases from V and 1 base from J, with 11 bases between. Germline-derived CDR1 and CDR2 are SGHNT and YENEEA. The CDR3 consists of 16 residues. CDR3 amino acids: CASSLESASGTDTQYF. The CDR3 nucleotides are TGTGCCAGCAGCTTAGAATCAGCGTCAGGCACAGATACGCAGTATTTT. Together with reference TRBV11-3 and TRBJ2-3, the CDR3 gives the full variable domain: EAGVVQSPRYKIIEKKQPVAFWCNPISGHNTLYWYLQNLGQGPELLIRYENEEAVDDSQLPKDRFSAERLKGVDSTLKIQPAELGDSAVYLCASSLESASGTDTQYFGPGTRLTVL.

The chain links TRBV6-5 to TRBJ2-6; 10 positions match TRBD1. In germline, CDR1 is MNHEY, CDR2 SVGAGI. The CDR3 covers 15 residues. With V trimmed by 8 bases and J by 7 bases, 8 bases remained unmatched. This CDR3 is CASGRQGAAANVLTF. CDR3 nucleotides: TGTGCCAGCGGACGACAGGGGGCAGCAGCCAACGTCCTGACTTTC.

The CDR3 DNA reads TGCGCCAGCAGCTTGGGGACAGGGCGTTTTGACACTGAAGCTTTCTTT. This translates into CASSLGTGRFDTEAFF. The chain has TRBV5-1 and TRBJ1-1; 8 bases map to TRBD1. The germline gives CDR1 SGHRS, CDR2 YFSETQ. Trimming took 0 bases from V and 3 from J; bases not matched to a gene: 7. This CDR3 comprises 16 residues.

This rearrangement joins TRBV29-1 to TRBJ1-2; 8 bases map to TRBD1. CDR1 and CDR2 from the germline V gene are SQVTM and ANQGSEA. CDR3 size: 14 residues. With 7 bases clipped from V and 3 bases from J, the junction kept 10 bases outside the gene matches. The CDR3 is CSAIRQGLDYGYTF. In DNA, the CDR3 is TGCAGCGCAATCAGACAGGGGCTGGACTATGGCTACACCTTC.

The chain uses TRBV13 and TRBJ2-3; D uncertain. Germline V gene data show CDR1 as PRHDT and CDR2 as FYEKMQ (reference sequence). Trimming removed 5 bases from V and 6 bases from J, with 15 bases in between. The CDR3 runs to 14 residues. The CDR3 reads CASSRASSEDTQYF. The CDR3 bases are TGTGCCAGCAGCCGAGCGAGCTCCGAGGATACGCAGTATTTT.

J is TRBJ2-5 and V is TRBV7-9; the match to TRBD2 covers 8 bases. Germline CDR1 SEHNR, CDR2 FQNEAQ (reference sequence). V lost 1 base to trimming and J lost 0 bases; unmatched junction nucleotides: 4. The CDR3 loop spans 16 amino acids. CDR3 region: CASSLVSGRDQETQYF. The CDR3 region has the DNA TGTGCCAGCAGCTTAGTAAGCGGGAGAGACCAAGAGACCCAGTACTTC.

The chain has TRBV6-1 and TRBJ1-1; D remains ambiguous. Trimming stripped 1 base from V and 1 base from J, with 16 bases between. The CDR3 loop spans 17 amino acids. In germline, CDR1 is MNHNS, CDR2 SASEGT. The CDR3 DNA follows: TGTGCCAGCAGTGAAGATCCCGGCCTTCGAGGGAACACTGAAGCTTTCTTT. Translation gives CASSEDPGLRGNTEAFF.

V usage is TRBV19 and J usage is TRBJ2-3, with 8 bases fitting TRBD2. This CDR3 is 14 amino acids long. Per germline, CDR1 LNHDA and CDR2 SQIVND (reference sequence). The V and J ends lost 3 bases and 2 bases, in that order; junction bases with no gene match: 1. In nucleotides, the CDR3 is TGTGCCAGTAGTATTAGCGGGGCCACAGATACGCAGTATTTT. Residues: CASSISGATDTQYF. Together with reference TRBV19 and TRBJ2-3, the CDR3 gives the full variable domain: DGGITQSPKYLFRKEGQNVTLSCEQNLNHDAMYWYRQDPGQGLRLIYYSQIVNDFQKGDIAEGYSVSREKKESFPLTVTSAQKNPTAFYLCASSISGATDTQYFGPGTRLTVL.

This clone was counted between two and nine times. This chain uses TRBV7-2 with TRBJ2-3; D is uncertain. Trimming shortened V by 4 bases and J by 6 bases, and 14 bases separated the two germline ends. Germline-derived CDR1 and CDR2 are SGHTA and FQGNSA. The CDR3 has 14 residues. CDR3 sequence reads: CASSSSTTADTQYF. In DNA, the CDR3 is TGTGCCAGCAGCTCCTCCACAACCGCCGATACGCAGTATTTT.

CDR3 sequence (DNA): TGCGCCAGCAGCTTGGTAGTGGAAAGGGGCGAGCAGTACTTC. Translated: CASSLVVERGEQYF. This sequence joins TRBV5-1 and TRBJ2-7, with TRBD1 as a possible D gene (5 bases). Trimming took 0 bases from V and 6 from J, leaving 13 bases between them. The CDR3 length is 14 residues. CDR1 and CDR2 from the germline V gene are SGHRS and YFSETQ.

This chain connects TRBV27 to TRBJ2-2; TRBD2 agrees at 12 bases. CDR3 size: 17 residues. With 4 bases clipped from V and 5 bases from J, the junction kept 8 bases outside the gene matches. CDR1 is MNHEY and CDR2 is SMNVEV in the germline V gene (reference sequence). CDR3 in amino acids: CASSWLAGGARTGELFF. As DNA, the CDR3 is TGTGCCAGCAGTTGGCTAGCGGGGGGGGCCCGGACCGGGGAGCTGTTTTTT.

V and J are TRBV5-1 and TRBJ2-5, with D uncertain. The CDR3 extends over 13 amino acids. CDR1 and CDR2 (germline): SGHRS, YFSETQ. With 6 bases removed from V and 1 base from J, the gap between germline ends came to 10 bases. The CDR3 DNA reads as TGCGCCAGCAAAAAAAATATCCAAGAGACCCAGTACTTC. This sequence encodes CASKKNIQETQYF.

This clone was counted between two and nine times. CDR3 amino acids: CASSIQGGGNYGYTF. CDR3 coding DNA: TGTGCCAGTAGTATACAGGGAGGCGGTAACTATGGCTACACCTTC. This rearrangement joins TRBV19 to TRBJ1-2, with D perhaps matching TRBD1 (5 bases). Trimming removed 2 bases at V and 1 base at J, with 11 bases between. The CDR3 runs 15 residues. The germline V gene has CDR1 LNHDA and CDR2 SQIVND (reference sequence).

V is TRBV25-1 and J is TRBJ1-2; D perhaps matches TRBD1 (5 bases). Deletions cut 3 bases from V and 6 bases from J, with 14 bases between. From germline, CDR1 is MGHDK and CDR2 SYGVNS. This CDR3 comprises 14 residues. The CDR3 nucleotides are TGTGCCAGCAGTGACGCCCCAGGGCCCCATGGCTACACCTTC. This encodes CASSDAPGPHGYTF.

The J gene is TRBJ1-5, the V gene TRBV19, with TRBD1 as a possible D gene (6 bases). There are 14 residues in the CDR3. Germline V gives CDR1 LNHDA, CDR2 SQIVND (reference sequence). Between the trimmed V and J ends, which lost 3 bases and 7 bases, there was a span of 13 bases. The DNA of the CDR3 is TGTGCCAGTAGTATTTTGGGGGCCAGGCAGCCCCAGCATTTT. Protein: CASSILGARQPQHF.

The chain uses TRBV6-1 and TRBJ1-2, with TRBD1 as a possible D gene (5 bases). Germline CDR1 is MNHNS and CDR2 is SASEGT. Trimming left V 0 bases short and J 4 bases short, with 9 bases between. The CDR3 extends over 14 amino acids. As DNA, the CDR3 is TGTGCCAGCAGTGAAGCGGTGACAGCCTATGGCTACACCTTC. This sequence encodes CASSEAVTAYGYTF.

The chain employs TRBV6-1 and TRBJ1-2, with D hard to call. The CDR3 loop spans 13 amino acids. V lost 6 bases and J lost 4, with 12 bases in between. Looked up from germline, CDR1 is MNHNS and CDR2 is SASEGT. The CDR3 DNA reads as TGTGCCAGCAGAGGCGACGCGGGCTATGGCTACACCTTC. This gives the protein CASRGDAGYGYTF.

The chain joins TRBV6-1 to TRBJ2-7, with D perhaps TRBD1 (6 bases). The CDR3 loop spans 13 amino acids. Trimming shortened V by 6 bases and J by 5 bases, and 14 bases separated the two germline ends. Looked up from germline, CDR1 is MNHNS and CDR2 is SASEGT. This CDR3 reads CASRAQGGHEQYF. DNA of the CDR3: TGTGCCAGCAGAGCACAGGGTGGCCACGAGCAGTACTTC.

This chain connects TRBV28 to TRBJ2-5; the D gene is possibly TRBD1 (6 bases). The V gene's germline CDR1 is MDHEN and CDR2 SYDVKM. The germline V and J ends were trimmed by 4 bases and 7 bases, with 16 bases remaining between them. The CDR3 runs 14 residues. The CDR3 DNA sequence: TGTGCCAGCAGTTCCGGGACACGGAAAGGGACCCAGTACTTC. The encoded protein is CASSSGTRKGTQYF.

CDR3 in DNA: TGTGCCAGCTCATGGAATGGAGCGGGGGAAAATGAGCAGTTCTTC. Translating gives CASSWNGAGENEQFF. This chain joins TRBV7-3 and TRBJ2-1; 8 nucleotides align to TRBD2. This CDR3 contains 15 residues. Trimming took 8 bases from V and 7 from J; bases not matched to a gene: 13. The germline gives CDR1 SGHTA, CDR2 FQGTGA.

The count of this clone is one. The chain is built from TRBV18 and TRBJ2-2; weak D call: TRBD2 (5 bases). The germline CDR1 and CDR2 sequences are KGHSH and LQKENI. This CDR3 comprises 14 residues. With 2 bases removed from V and 2 bases from J, the gap between germline ends came to 6 bases. CDR3 amino acids: CASSPAGNTGELFF. In DNA, the CDR3 is TGTGCCAGCTCACCAGCGGGCAACACCGGGGAGCTGTTTTTT.

The chain is built from TRBV5-1 and TRBJ1-4; possibly TRBD1 for D (6 bases). Germline assignment: CDR1 SGHRS and CDR2 YFSETQ. V was cut by 4 bases and J by 5 bases, with 15 bases left in between. The CDR3 covers 15 residues. The CDR3 protein is CASSDQGGGNEKLFF. For the CDR3, the DNA is TGCGCCAGCAGCGATCAAGGGGGGGGGAATGAAAAACTGTTTTTT. The complete variable domain, with remaining parts taken from reference TRBV5-1 and TRBJ1-4, reads KAGVTQTPRYLIKTRGQQVTLSCSPISGHRSVSWYQQTPGQGLQFLFEYFSETQRNKGNFPGRFSGRQFSNSRSEMNVSTLELGDSALYLCASSDQGGGNEKLFFGSGTQLSVL.

The chain has TRBV5-4 and TRBJ2-3; 12 positions match TRBD1. This CDR3 has 17 residues. Germline CDR1 is SGHNT and CDR2 is YYREEE (reference sequence). V gave up 4 bases and J gave up 3 bases; unmatched junction bases: 9. The CDR3 here is CASSPTGQGARTDTQYF. CDR3 in DNA: TGTGCCAGCAGCCCCACGGGACAGGGGGCGCGGACAGATACGCAGTATTTT.